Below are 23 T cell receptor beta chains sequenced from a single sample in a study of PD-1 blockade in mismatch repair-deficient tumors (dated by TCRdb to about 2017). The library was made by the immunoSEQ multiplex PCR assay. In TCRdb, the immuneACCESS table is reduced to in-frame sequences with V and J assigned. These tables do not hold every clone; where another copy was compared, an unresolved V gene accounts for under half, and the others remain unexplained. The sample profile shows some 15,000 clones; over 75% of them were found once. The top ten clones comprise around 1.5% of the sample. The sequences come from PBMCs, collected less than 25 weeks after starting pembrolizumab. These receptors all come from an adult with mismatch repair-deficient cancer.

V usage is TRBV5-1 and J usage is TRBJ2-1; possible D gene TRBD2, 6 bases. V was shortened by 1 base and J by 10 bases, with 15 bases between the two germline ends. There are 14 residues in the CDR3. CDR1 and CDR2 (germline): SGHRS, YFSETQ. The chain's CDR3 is CASSLRQGGGEQFF. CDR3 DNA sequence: TGCGCCAGCAGCTTGAGGCAGGGAGGCGGCGAGCAGTTCTTC.

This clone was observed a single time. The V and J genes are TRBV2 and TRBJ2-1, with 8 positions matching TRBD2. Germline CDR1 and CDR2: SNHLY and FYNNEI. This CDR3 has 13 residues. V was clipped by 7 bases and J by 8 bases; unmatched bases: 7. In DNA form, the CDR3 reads TGTGCCAGCAAGTTGCGGGAGGTGGATGAGCAGTTCTTC. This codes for CASKLREVDEQFF. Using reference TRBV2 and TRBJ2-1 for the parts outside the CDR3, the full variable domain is EPEVTQTPSHQVTQMGQEVILRCVPISNHLYFYWYRQILGQKVEFLVSFYNNEISEKSEIFDDQFSVERPDGSNFTLKIRSTKLEDSAMYFCASKLREVDEQFFGPGTRLTVL.

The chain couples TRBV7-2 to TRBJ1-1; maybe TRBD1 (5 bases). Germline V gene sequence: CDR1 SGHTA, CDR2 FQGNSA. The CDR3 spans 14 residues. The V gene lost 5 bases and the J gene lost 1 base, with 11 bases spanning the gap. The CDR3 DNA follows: TGTGCCAGCAGCCCTCGGGGGGGGAACACTGAAGCTTTCTTT. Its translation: CASSPRGGNTEAFF.

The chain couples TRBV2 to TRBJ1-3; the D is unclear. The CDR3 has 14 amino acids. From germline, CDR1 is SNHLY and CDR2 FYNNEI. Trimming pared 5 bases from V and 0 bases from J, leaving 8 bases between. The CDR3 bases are TGTGCCAGCAGTCCACAATTCTCTGGAAACACCATATATTTT. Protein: CASSPQFSGNTIYF. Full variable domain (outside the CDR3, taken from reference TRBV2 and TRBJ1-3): EPEVTQTPSHQVTQMGQEVILRCVPISNHLYFYWYRQILGQKVEFLVSFYNNEISEKSEIFDDQFSVERPDGSNFTLKIRSTKLEDSAMYFCASSPQFSGNTIYFGEGSWLTVV.

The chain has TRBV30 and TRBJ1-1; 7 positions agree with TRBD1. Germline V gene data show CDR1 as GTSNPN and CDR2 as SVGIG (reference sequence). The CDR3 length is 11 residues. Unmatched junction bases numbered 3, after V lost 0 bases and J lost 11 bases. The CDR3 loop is CAWSVTGDAFF. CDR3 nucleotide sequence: TGTGCCTGGAGTGTTACAGGGGACGCTTTCTTT.

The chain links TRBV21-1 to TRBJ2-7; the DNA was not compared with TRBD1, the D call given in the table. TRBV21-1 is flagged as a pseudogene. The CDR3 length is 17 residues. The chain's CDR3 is CASSQLNGQGSTYEQYF. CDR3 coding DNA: TGTGCCAGCAGCCAACTAAACGGACAGGGATCGACCTACGAGCAGTACTTC.

CDR3 sequence: CASSEYFRSGENNEQFF. CDR3 DNA sequence: TGTGCCAGCAGTGAATATTTTCGGTCAGGGGAAAACAATGAGCAGTTCTTC. This chain connects TRBV25-1 to TRBJ2-1, with D possibly TRBD1 on 6 matching bases. This CDR3 has 17 residues. Germline V gives CDR1 MGHDK, CDR2 SYGVNS. V dropped 0 bases and J dropped 5 bases, with 17 bases sitting between them.

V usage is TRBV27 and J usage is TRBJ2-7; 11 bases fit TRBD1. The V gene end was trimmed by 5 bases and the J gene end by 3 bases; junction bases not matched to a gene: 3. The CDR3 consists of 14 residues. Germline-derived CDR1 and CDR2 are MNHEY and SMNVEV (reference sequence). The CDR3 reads CASSPGTGGYEQYF. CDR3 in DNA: TGTGCCAGCAGTCCCGGGACAGGGGGCTACGAGCAGTACTTC.

CDR3 residues: CSVEAGVGSYEQYF. The CDR3 bases are TGCAGCGTTGAAGCAGGGGTGGGCTCCTACGAGCAGTACTTC. The rearrangement joins TRBV29-1 to TRBJ2-7; D may be TRBD1 (6 bases). This CDR3 has 14 amino acids. With 1 base removed from V and 0 bases from J, the gap between germline ends came to 10 bases. From germline, CDR1 is SQVTM and CDR2 ANQGSEA.

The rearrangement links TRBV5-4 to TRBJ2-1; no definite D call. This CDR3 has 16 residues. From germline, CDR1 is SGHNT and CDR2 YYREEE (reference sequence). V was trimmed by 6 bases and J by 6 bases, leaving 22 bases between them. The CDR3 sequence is CASMSHGLTQRNEQFF. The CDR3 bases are TGTGCCAGCATGTCGCATGGCCTCACTCAGCGCAATGAGCAGTTCTTC.

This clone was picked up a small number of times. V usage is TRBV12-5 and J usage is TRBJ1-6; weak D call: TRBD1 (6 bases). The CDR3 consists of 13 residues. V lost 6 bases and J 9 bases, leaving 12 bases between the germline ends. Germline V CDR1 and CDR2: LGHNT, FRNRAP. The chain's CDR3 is CASGTTGSSPLHF. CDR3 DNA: TGTGCTAGTGGAACCACAGGGTCTTCACCCCTCCACTTT.

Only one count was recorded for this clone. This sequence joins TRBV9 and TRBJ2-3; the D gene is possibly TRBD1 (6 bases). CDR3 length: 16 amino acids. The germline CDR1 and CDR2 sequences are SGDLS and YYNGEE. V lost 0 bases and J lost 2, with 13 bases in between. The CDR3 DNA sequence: TGTGCCAGCAGCGTAGAATACAGGGTACCCACAGATACGCAGTATTTT. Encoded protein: CASSVEYRVPTDTQYF.

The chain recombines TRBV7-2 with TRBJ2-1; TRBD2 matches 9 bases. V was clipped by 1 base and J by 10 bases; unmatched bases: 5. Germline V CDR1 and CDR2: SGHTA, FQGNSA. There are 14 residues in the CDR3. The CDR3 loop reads CASSLGGRAGEQFF. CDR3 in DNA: TGTGCCAGCAGCTTAGGCGGGAGGGCCGGGGAGCAGTTCTTC.

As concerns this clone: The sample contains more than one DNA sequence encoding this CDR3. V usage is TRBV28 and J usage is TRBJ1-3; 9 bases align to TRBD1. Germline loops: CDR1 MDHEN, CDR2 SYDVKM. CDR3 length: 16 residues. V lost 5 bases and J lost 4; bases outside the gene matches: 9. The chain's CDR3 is CASSLLWGTGGNTIYF. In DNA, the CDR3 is TGTGCCAGCAGTCTCTTATGGGGGACAGGGGGAAACACCATATATTTT.

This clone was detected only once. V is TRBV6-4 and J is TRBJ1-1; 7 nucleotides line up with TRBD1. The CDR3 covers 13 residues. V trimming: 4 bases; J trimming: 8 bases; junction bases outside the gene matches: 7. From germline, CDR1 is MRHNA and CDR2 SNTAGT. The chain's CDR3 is CASSASGQREAFF. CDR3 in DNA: TGTGCCAGCAGTGCCTCGGGACAGAGGGAAGCTTTCTTT.

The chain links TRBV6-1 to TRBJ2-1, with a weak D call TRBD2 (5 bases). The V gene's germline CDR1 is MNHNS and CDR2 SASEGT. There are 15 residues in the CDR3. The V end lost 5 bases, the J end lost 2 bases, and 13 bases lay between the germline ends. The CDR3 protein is CASSFGGYPYNEQFF. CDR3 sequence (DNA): TGTGCCAGCAGTTTCGGCGGGTACCCCTACAATGAGCAGTTCTTC.

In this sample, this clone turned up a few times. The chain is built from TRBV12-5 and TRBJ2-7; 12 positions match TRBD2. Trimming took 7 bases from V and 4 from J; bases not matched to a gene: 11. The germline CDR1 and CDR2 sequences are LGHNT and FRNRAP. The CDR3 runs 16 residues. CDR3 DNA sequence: TGTGCTAGTGCCACCCTGACTAGCGGGAGATTTTACGAGCAGTACTTC. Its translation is CASATLTSGRFYEQYF. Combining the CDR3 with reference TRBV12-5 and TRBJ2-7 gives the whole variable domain DARVTQTPRHKVTEMGQEVTMRCQPILGHNTVFWYRQTMMQGLELLAYFRNRAPLDDSGMPKDRFSAEMPDATLATLKIQPSEPRDSAVYFCASATLTSGRFYEQYFGPGTRLTVT.

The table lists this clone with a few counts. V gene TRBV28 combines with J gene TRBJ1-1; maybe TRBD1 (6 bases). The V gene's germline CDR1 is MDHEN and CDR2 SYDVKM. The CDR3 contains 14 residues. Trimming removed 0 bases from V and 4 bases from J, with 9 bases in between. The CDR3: CASSLWGQRTEAFF. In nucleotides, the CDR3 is TGTGCCAGCAGTTTATGGGGACAACGCACTGAAGCTTTCTTT.

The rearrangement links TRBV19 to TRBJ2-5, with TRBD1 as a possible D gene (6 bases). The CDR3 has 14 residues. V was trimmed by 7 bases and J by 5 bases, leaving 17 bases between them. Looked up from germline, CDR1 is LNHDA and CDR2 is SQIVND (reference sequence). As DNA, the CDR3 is TGTGCCAGTACCAACAACGGACAGCGGGAGACCCAGTACTTC. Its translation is CASTNNGQRETQYF.

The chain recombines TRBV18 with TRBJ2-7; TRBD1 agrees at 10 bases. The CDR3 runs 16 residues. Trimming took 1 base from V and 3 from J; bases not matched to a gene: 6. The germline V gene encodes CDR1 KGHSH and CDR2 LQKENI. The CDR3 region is CASSPLGQGSFYEQYF. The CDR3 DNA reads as TGTGCCAGCTCACCACTGGGACAGGGGAGTTTCTACGAGCAGTACTTC.

CDR3 sequence reads: CASSFTGETHEQYF. CDR3 sequence (DNA): TGTGCCAGCAGCTTCACGGGAGAGACCCACGAGCAGTACTTC. This chain uses TRBV5-4 with TRBJ2-7; possible D gene TRBD2, 6 bases. Germline V gene sequence: CDR1 SGHNT, CDR2 YYREEE (reference sequence). This CDR3 is built from 14 residues. The V end was cut by 2 bases, the J end by 5 bases, with 14 bases between.

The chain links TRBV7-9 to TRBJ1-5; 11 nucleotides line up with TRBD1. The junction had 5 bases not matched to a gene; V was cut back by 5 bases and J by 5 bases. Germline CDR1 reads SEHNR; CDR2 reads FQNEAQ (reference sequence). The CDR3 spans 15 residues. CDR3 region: CASSRDRGADQPQHF. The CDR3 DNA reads TGTGCCAGCAGCCGGGACAGGGGGGCGGATCAGCCCCAGCATTTT.

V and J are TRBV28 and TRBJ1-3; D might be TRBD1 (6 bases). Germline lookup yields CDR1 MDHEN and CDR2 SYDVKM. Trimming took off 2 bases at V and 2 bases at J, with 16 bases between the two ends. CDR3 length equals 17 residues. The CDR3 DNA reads TGTGCCAGCAGTTTAGGGGGAGGGGGAAGGCCTGGAAACACCATATATTTT. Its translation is CASSLGGGGRPGNTIYF. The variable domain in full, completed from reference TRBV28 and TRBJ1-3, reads DVKVTQSSRYLVKRTGEKVFLECVQDMDHENMFWYRQDPGLGLRLIYFSYDVKMKEKGDIPEGYSVSREKKERFSLILESASTNQTSMYLCASSLGGGGRPGNTIYFGEGSWLTVV.